The source of this T cell receptor beta chain is a study of T cells after yellow fever vaccination. Overall study: It was SMART-Seq v4 Ultra Low Input that prepared the fractions with low cell numbers.

TCRdb analysed the 5' RACE reads with MiXCR anew, one entry per CDR3 protein. Counted here are some 120,000 distinct CDR3 sequences, about 7% occurring once; the ten biggest clones make up 2.5%. This clonotype was seen ten or more times. The TCR sequence derives from a man aged 18 to 29 who received the YFV17D yellow fever vaccine. The source was CD4+ T cells sorted from PBMCs, collected 9 to 10 days after the first yellow fever vaccination.

The CDR3 here is CASSLVPRQASYNEQFF. The CDR3 DNA reads as TGTGCCAGCAGCTTAGTTCCCAGACAGGCGTCCTACAATGAGCAGTTCTTC. The V and J genes are TRBV7-2 and TRBJ2-1; TRBD1 might be the D (6 bases). Looked up from germline, CDR1 is SGHTA and CDR2 is FQGNSA. There are 17 residues in the CDR3. The ends were cut back, 1 base at V and 1 base at J, with 14 bases in the middle.